These 26 T cell receptor beta chains were all obtained from the same sample, sequenced in a study of cytomegalovirus exposure and HLA in healthy donors. 13 Jbeta primers and 60 Vbeta primers were used for the PCR. TCRdb's copy holds only in-frame clones and misses some; the assay was immunoSEQ multiplex PCR. Among approximately 73,000 clones listed, almost 80% were seen once. Sequencing input: PBMCs. The receptors derive from a middle-aged woman in good health and CMV-seropositive.

The CDR3: CASSVFPLANEQFF. Here the CDR3 DNA reads TGTGCCAGCAGCGTATTCCCCTTAGCTAATGAGCAGTTCTTC. V is TRBV9 and J is TRBJ2-1; D is uncertain. CDR1 and CDR2 from the germline V gene are SGDLS and YYNGEE. This CDR3 has 14 amino acids. The ends were cut back, 1 base at V and 7 bases at J, with 12 bases in the middle.

This sequence joins TRBV2 and TRBJ1-3; D is unclear. Germline V CDR1 and CDR2: SNHLY, FYNNEI. V shed 7 bases and J shed 0 bases, with 10 bases lying between them. The CDR3 length is 14 residues. In DNA form, the CDR3 reads TGTGCCAGCAAGGCGACAAGCTCTGGAAACACCATATATTTT. Protein sequence: CASKATSSGNTIYF. Complete variable domain (other parts from reference TRBV2 and TRBJ1-3): EPEVTQTPSHQVTQMGQEVILRCVPISNHLYFYWYRQILGQKVEFLVSFYNNEISEKSEIFDDQFSVERPDGSNFTLKIRSTKLEDSAMYFCASKATSSGNTIYFGEGSWLTVV.

This clone was seen a single time. The chain joins TRBV1 to TRBJ2-5; TRBD1, the table's D call, lacks a check against the DNA. TRBV1 is flagged as a pseudogene. The CDR3 runs to 13 residues. The CDR3 is CTSSQRSRETQYF. CDR3 sequence (DNA): TGCACCAGCAGCCAGCGAAGCAGGGAGACCCAGTACTTC.

This clone has just a few counts. The chain joins TRBV6-6 to TRBJ1-4, with D unclear. Trimming removed 5 bases from V and 0 bases from J, with 10 bases in between. Germline CDR1 reads MNHNY; CDR2 reads SVGAGI (reference sequence). This CDR3 comprises 15 residues. The CDR3 protein is CASSHAGATNEKLFF. The CDR3 nucleotides read TGTGCCAGCAGTCACGCCGGGGCAACTAATGAAAAACTGTTTTTT.

The count of this clone is one. This sequence joins TRBV5-1 and TRBJ2-1; no clear D gene. The CDR3 is 13 residues long. The V end was cut by 0 bases, the J end by 4 bases, with 5 bases between. The V gene's germline CDR1 is SGHRS and CDR2 YFSETQ. The CDR3 sequence: CASSLVQYNEQFF. DNA of the CDR3: TGCGCCAGCAGCTTGGTCCAGTACAATGAGCAGTTCTTC.

The CDR3 region has the DNA TGTGCCAGCAGGGGTATCGGGGGGGGGAATTCACCCCTCCACTTT. Its translation: CASRGIGGGNSPLHF. The V call is TRBV2, the J call TRBJ1-6; D is possibly TRBD1 (5 bases). The CDR3 runs to 15 residues. Deletions cut 6 bases from V and 7 bases from J, with 16 bases between. From germline, CDR1 is SNHLY and CDR2 FYNNEI.

The chain carries TRBV18 and TRBJ1-5, with D perhaps matching TRBD1 (5 bases). Germline V CDR1 and CDR2: KGHSH, LQKENI. This CDR3 has 15 amino acids. V lost 5 bases, J lost 2 bases, and 13 bases lay in between. In nucleotides, the CDR3 is TGTGCCAGCTCATTGTGGGGCACGGGCAATCAGCCCCAGCATTTT. Translated, it gives CASSLWGTGNQPQHF.

The chain joins TRBV5-1 to TRBJ2-7, with TRBD2 matching over 9 bases. Germline CDR1 is SGHRS and CDR2 is YFSETQ. V lost 0 bases and J lost 6; bases outside the gene matches: 10. CDR3 length: 16 amino acids. The CDR3 is CASSLGGLAGTGEQYF. In DNA, the CDR3 is TGCGCCAGCAGCTTGGGAGGTCTAGCGGGAACGGGCGAGCAGTACTTC.

This clone has just a few counts. This chain joins TRBV2 and TRBJ2-3; 10 nucleotides line up with TRBD2. Germline V gene sequence: CDR1 SNHLY, CDR2 FYNNEI. The CDR3 length is 15 residues. The V and J ends lost 8 bases and 6 bases, in that order; junction bases with no gene match: 11. The CDR3 DNA is TGTGCCAGCGGAGGGACTAGCGATAAAAGGGATACGCAGTATTTT. Protein product: CASGGTSDKRDTQYF.

This clone was counted a single time. The rearrangement uses TRBV6-1 and TRBJ1-1; D is perhaps TRBD1 (5 bases). Per germline, CDR1 MNHNS and CDR2 SASEGT. V lost 2 bases and J 10 bases, leaving 14 bases between the germline ends. The CDR3 has 13 amino acids. CDR3 nucleotides: TGTGCCAGCAGTGAACGGTGGGGCGGAATAGCTTTCTTT. Amino acid sequence: CASSERWGGIAFF.

CDR3 in DNA: TGTGCCAGCAGCGACCTGGGGACAGCACAAGAGACCCAGTACTTC. Protein product: CASSDLGTAQETQYF. This chain links TRBV6-1 with TRBJ2-5; 7 bases are a match to TRBD1. The CDR3 is 15 residues long. Per germline, CDR1 MNHNS and CDR2 SASEGT. V gave up 6 bases and J gave up 2 bases; unmatched junction bases: 9.

The genes are TRBV4-1 and TRBJ2-2; TRBD2 matches at 7 bases. In germline, CDR1 is MGHRA, CDR2 YSYEKL. Trimming cost V 3 bases and J 1 base; bases outside gene matches: 14. This CDR3 has 19 residues. The DNA for the CDR3 is TGCGCCAGCAGCCACTCCTGGGGTAGCGGGTCCTTGAACACCGGGGAGCTGTTTTTT. This gives the protein CASSHSWGSGSLNTGELFF.

This rearrangement joins TRBV5-6 to TRBJ2-7, with 8 bases matching TRBD2. The V gene's germline CDR1 is SGHDT and CDR2 YYEEEE. V lost 2 bases, J lost 3 bases, and 10 bases stayed unmatched. CDR3 size: 16 residues. For the CDR3, the DNA is TGTGCCAGCAGCTTCACTCCCGGGACTAGTGACTACGAGCAGTACTTC. Translated, it gives CASSFTPGTSDYEQYF.

J is TRBJ2-5 and V is TRBV18, with 10 bases matching TRBD1. V was clipped by 6 bases and J by 5 bases; unmatched bases: 3. Germline V CDR1 and CDR2: KGHSH, LQKENI. The CDR3 has 13 amino acids. The CDR3 nucleotides are TGTGCCAGCTCTTCGGGACAGGGGGAGACCCAGTACTTC. Its translation: CASSSGQGETQYF.

V gene TRBV10-1 combines with J gene TRBJ2-7, with D perhaps TRBD1 (6 bases). There are 16 residues in the CDR3. The germline V gene encodes CDR1 WNHNN and CDR2 SYGVQD (reference sequence). Trimming removed 7 bases at V and 3 bases at J, with 22 bases between. The CDR3 protein is CASTAPRVDRFYEQYF. CDR3 nucleotides: TGCGCCAGCACCGCACCAAGAGTCGACAGGTTCTACGAGCAGTACTTC.

CDR3 sequence reads: CASSAAGTHNTEAFF. CDR3 DNA sequence: TGTGCCAGCAGTGCGGCCGGGACTCACAACACTGAAGCTTTCTTT. This chain uses TRBV2 with TRBJ1-1, with TRBD1 as a possible D gene (5 bases). The germline V gene has CDR1 SNHLY and CDR2 FYNNEI. This CDR3 region has 15 residues. V lost 4 bases and J lost 2, with 14 bases in between.

In this sample, this clone turned up once. The J gene is TRBJ1-2, the V gene TRBV19; 7 nucleotides align to TRBD1. Losses at the gene ends were 6 bases for V and 7 bases for J; bases not matched to a gene: 11. This CDR3 spans 14 amino acids. Germline CDR1 and CDR2: LNHDA and SQIVND (reference sequence). The DNA for the CDR3 is TGTGCCAGTAGCCACAGGGGCGAAGGAGTTGGCTACACCTTC. This sequence encodes CASSHRGEGVGYTF. The variable domain in full, completed from reference TRBV19 and TRBJ1-2, reads DGGITQSPKYLFRKEGQNVTLSCEQNLNHDAMYWYRQDPGQGLRLIYYSQIVNDFQKGDIAEGYSVSREKKESFPLTVTSAQKNPTAFYLCASSHRGEGVGYTFGSGTRLTVV.

The rearrangement uses TRBV28 and TRBJ2-1, with D perhaps matching TRBD1 (5 bases). From germline, CDR1 is MDHEN and CDR2 SYDVKM. The CDR3 totals 12 residues. V shed 6 bases and J shed 12 bases, with 15 bases lying between them. The CDR3 DNA reads as TGTGCCAGCAGCACAAGGGGTTTACGGCAGTTCTTC. Protein sequence: CASSTRGLRQFF.

The CDR3: CASNRDTSYEQYF. Here the CDR3 DNA reads TGTGCCAGCAATCGGGATACCTCCTACGAGCAGTACTTC. The chain employs TRBV14 and TRBJ2-7; a weak D match, TRBD2 (5 bases). Germline V gene lookup returns CDR1 SGHDN and CDR2 FVKESK. This CDR3 spans 13 amino acids. Deletions cut 7 bases from V and 0 bases from J, with 10 bases between.

The chain is built from TRBV29-1 and TRBJ2-1, with 9 nucleotides matching TRBD1. V dropped 7 bases and J dropped 5; count of bases not matched to a gene: 3. CDR3 length: 12 residues. The germline CDR1 and CDR2 sequences are SQVTM and ANQGSEA. The CDR3 DNA is TGCAGCGCGGGGACAGGGAACAATGAGCAGTTCTTC. It codes for CSAGTGNNEQFF.

The gene calls are TRBV2 and TRBJ1-2; unclear D gene. In germline, CDR1 is SNHLY, CDR2 FYNNEI. CDR3 length equals 14 residues. V was shortened by 1 base and J by 3 bases, with 9 bases between the two germline ends. CDR3: CASSEGASDYGYTF. In DNA form, the CDR3 reads TGTGCCAGCAGTGAAGGGGCTTCGGACTATGGCTACACCTTC.

The chain carries TRBV5-4 and TRBJ2-1; 9 bases agree with TRBD2. CDR3 length: 15 amino acids. The germline CDR1 and CDR2 sequences are SGHNT and YYREEE (reference sequence). The junction had 9 bases not matched to a gene; V was cut back by 4 bases and J by 7 bases. The CDR3 region has the DNA TGTGCCAGCAGCACAGTAGCGGGAGAGGGTAATGAGCAGTTCTTC. The encoded protein is CASSTVAGEGNEQFF.

This clone appeared a few times. The gene calls are TRBV9 and TRBJ2-1; no firm D call. The CDR3 spans 11 residues. In germline, CDR1 is SGDLS, CDR2 YYNGEE. The V end was cut by 0 bases, the J end by 8 bases, with 3 bases between. In DNA form, the CDR3 reads TGTGCCAGCAGCGTAGCGGATGAGCAGTTCTTC. Protein product: CASSVADEQFF.

This rearrangement joins TRBV7-3 to TRBJ2-1, with D possibly matching TRBD1 (6 bases). The CDR3 is 14 residues long. CDR1 SGHTA and CDR2 FQGTGA come from the germline V gene. The ends were cut back, 3 bases at V and 7 bases at J, with 13 bases in the middle. The CDR3 region is CASSLTQGVNEQFF. DNA of the CDR3: TGTGCCAGCAGCTTGACACAGGGTGTAAATGAGCAGTTCTTC.

This chain links TRBV19 with TRBJ1-1, with 7 bases matching TRBD1. Germline V lookup: CDR1 LNHDA, CDR2 SQIVND (reference sequence). V lost 4 bases to trimming and J lost 1 base; unmatched junction nucleotides: 9. CDR3 size: 16 residues. CDR3 DNA: TGTGCCAGTAGTAGCCGACAGGGCTTTGGGAACACTGAAGCTTTCTTT. Translated: CASSSRQGFGNTEAFF.

This clone was observed a single time. V and J are TRBV30 and TRBJ2-3; the D gene is possibly TRBD2 (5 bases). Per the germline V gene, CDR1 is GTSNPN and CDR2 is SVGIG (reference sequence). The CDR3 covers 15 residues. The V gene lost 0 bases and the J gene lost 3 bases, with 13 bases spanning the gap. CDR3 region: CAWSVSVRRTDTQYF. The DNA for the CDR3 is TGTGCCTGGAGTGTATCTGTCAGGAGGACAGATACGCAGTATTTT. Full variable domain (missing parts from reference TRBV30 and TRBJ2-3): SQTIHQWPATLVQPVGSPLSLECTVEGTSNPNLYWYRQAAGRGLQLLFYSVGIGQISSEVPQNLSASRPQDRQFILSSKKLLLSDSGFYLCAWSVSVRRTDTQYFGPGTRLTVL.